The 8 T cell receptor beta chains reported below all come from one sample, sequenced in a study of T cell repertoires in cytomegalovirus infection. Via MiXCR, TCRdb re-called the reads, giving one row per CDR3 protein. The sample consists of 150,000 to 200,000 distinct CDR3 sequences, 28% of them appearing once. Sequencing was carried out using PBMCs. These receptors originate from a human donor in good health (CMV status not recorded). Some clones in this sample may be carry-over from other donors' samples.

The CDR3 nucleotides are TGCAGTGCTACCGGGACAGGGGCTATCACTGAAGCTTTCTTT. Its translation is CSATGTGAITEAFF. V and J are TRBV20-1 and TRBJ1-1, with TRBD1 matching 10 bases. Germline CDR1 DFQATT, CDR2 SNEGSKA (reference sequence). J lost 4 bases, V lost 4 bases, and 6 bases had no gene match. The CDR3 is 14 residues long.

This rearrangement joins TRBV10-3 to TRBJ2-2, with 8 bases identical to TRBD1. CDR3 size: 14 residues. Per germline, CDR1 ENHRY and CDR2 SYGVKD. V shed 4 bases, J shed 3 bases, and the junction held 1 base outside the gene matches. Here the CDR3 reads CAISGGQDTGELFF. The CDR3 bases are TGTGCCATCAGTGGGGGACAGGACACCGGGGAGCTGTTTTTT.

The sample holds a few counts of this clonotype. The chain carries TRBV12-3 or TRBV12-4 and TRBJ2-2; TRBD1 aligns across 9 bases. CDR3 length: 16 amino acids. V lost 8 bases to trimming and J lost 4 bases; unmatched junction nucleotides: 11. CDR3 nucleotide sequence: TGTGCCAGCCATCGACGGGGGACAGGGCGCACCGGGGAGCTGTTTTTT. It specifies CASHRRGTGRTGELFF.

The rearrangement joins TRBV2 to TRBJ2-1; tentative D call: TRBD1 (6 bases). In germline, CDR1 is SNHLY, CDR2 FYNNEI. V was clipped by 6 bases and J by 0 bases, with 12 bases between them. This CDR3 contains 15 residues. The chain's CDR3 is CASSITGFSYNEQFF. As DNA, the CDR3 is TGTGCCAGCAGCATTACAGGGTTCTCCTACAATGAGCAGTTCTTC. The complete variable domain, with remaining parts taken from reference TRBV2 and TRBJ2-1, reads EPEVTQTPSHQVTQMGQEVILRCVPISNHLYFYWYRQILGQKVEFLVSFYNNEISEKSEIFDDQFSVERPDGSNFTLKIRSTKLEDSAMYFCASSITGFSYNEQFFGPGTRLTVL.

This clonotype has ten or more counts. The chain combines TRBV12-3 or TRBV12-4 with TRBJ1-1; D possibly corresponds to TRBD1 (6 bases). The CDR3 is 15 residues long. The V gene lost 6 bases and the J gene lost 11 bases, with 25 bases spanning the gap. The CDR3 coding sequence is TGTGCCAGCAGGACCAATTCGATAATGGGACACCGGGCTTTCTTT. Its protein is CASRTNSIMGHRAFF.

This rearrangement joins TRBV3-1 to TRBJ1-2; D not certain. The CDR3 sequence is 15 residues long. Germline V gene data show CDR1 as LGHDT and CDR2 as YNNKEL (reference sequence). Trimming pared 4 bases from V and 1 base from J, leaving 13 bases between. CDR3 in amino acids: CASSPTKGSNYGYTF. The CDR3 DNA is TGTGCCAGCAGCCCCACTAAGGGAAGTAACTATGGCTACACCTTC.

This clonotype was counted many times. The gene calls are TRBV7-2 and TRBJ2-1; D is uncertain. V lost 1 base and J lost 10, with 8 bases in between. The CDR3 sequence is 12 residues long. Germline V gives CDR1 SGHTA, CDR2 FQGNSA. The CDR3 nucleotides read TGTGCCAGCAGCTTAGGGCTGGACGAGCAGTTCTTC. Protein product: CASSLGLDEQFF.

The CDR3 loop reads CSVKTGSPSYNEQFF. The CDR3 coding sequence is TGCAGCGTCAAAACCGGGTCTCCATCTTACAATGAGCAGTTCTTC. The rearrangement uses TRBV29-1 and TRBJ2-1; D is undetermined. The germline gives CDR1 SQVTM, CDR2 ANQGSEA. This CDR3 is 15 amino acids long. Trimming removed 6 bases at V and 4 bases at J, with 19 bases between.